The 31 T cell receptor beta chains reported below all come from one sample, sequenced in a study of cytomegalovirus exposure and HLA in healthy donors. The PCR employed 60 Vbeta primers together with 13 Jbeta primers. The assay was immunoSEQ multiplex PCR, and TCRdb's table has in-frame clones only and misses some. In the table there are about 160,000 clones, approximately 80% of which are singletons. The sequenced material came from PBMCs. The source of these receptors is a male donor in good health and CMV-seronegative.

This rearrangement joins TRBV6-1 to TRBJ2-7; 9 nucleotides match TRBD1. J was trimmed by 2 bases and V by 7 bases; bases with no gene match: 6. Germline CDR1 is MNHNS and CDR2 is SASEGT. CDR3 length: 14 residues. The CDR3 region has the DNA TGTGCCAGCACCAGGGGACAGGGCGCCTACGAGCAGTACTTC. Translation: CASTRGQGAYEQYF.

The rearrangement joins TRBV28 to TRBJ2-5; 9 nucleotides line up with TRBD1. Gene TRBJ2-7 matches the end of the DNA better, so the J call may be wrong. CDR3 length: 15 amino acids. Germline CDR1 and CDR2: MDHEN and SYDVKM. CDR3 in amino acids: CASSLVQGATYEQYF. CDR3 coding DNA: TGTGCCAGCAGTTTAGTACAGGGGGCTACCTACGAGCAGTACTTC.

This sequence joins TRBV9 and TRBJ1-2, with 10 bases identical to TRBD1. This CDR3 contains 15 residues. The V gene end was trimmed by 3 bases and the J gene end by 3 bases; junction bases not matched to a gene: 5. Germline-derived CDR1 and CDR2 are SGDLS and YYNGEE. Written as DNA, the CDR3 is TGTGCCAGCAGCGGACAGGGGGCGGAATACTATGGCTACACCTTC. It yields the protein CASSGQGAEYYGYTF.

V and J are TRBV5-4 and TRBJ2-7, with D perhaps TRBD2 (5 bases). V lost 0 bases and J lost 5, with 9 bases in between. The CDR3 has 13 amino acids. Germline CDR1 and CDR2: SGHNT and YYREEE (reference sequence). CDR3: CASSLETIHEQYF. The DNA for the CDR3 is TGTGCCAGCAGCTTGGAGACTATCCACGAGCAGTACTTC.

The chain joins TRBV27 to TRBJ1-2; 7 bases fit TRBD1. CDR1 MNHEY and CDR2 SMNVEV come from the germline V gene (reference sequence). V was pared by 4 bases and J by 2 bases, with 4 bases of the junction left unmatched. CDR3 length: 14 amino acids. The DNA for the CDR3 is TGTGCCAGCAGTTCTAGGGGACAGAACTATGGCTACACCTTC. It yields the protein CASSSRGQNYGYTF.

The chain couples TRBV28 to TRBJ1-3; unclear D gene. V was cut by 4 bases and J by 0 bases, with 7 bases left in between. This CDR3 spans 14 amino acids. Looked up from germline, CDR1 is MDHEN and CDR2 is SYDVKM. CDR3 sequence reads: CASSYQNSGNTIYF. For the CDR3, the DNA is TGTGCCAGCAGTTATCAGAACTCTGGAAACACCATATATTTT.

In regard to this clone: The junction differs from germline at one of its ends, possibly a read error. J is TRBJ2-5 and V is TRBV7-7; D might be TRBD1 (7 bases). CDR1 is SSHAT and CDR2 is FNYEAQ in the germline V gene (reference sequence). The CDR3 sequence is 14 residues long. CDR3 in amino acids: CASSPLRGEAAQYF. The CDR3, as DNA: TGTGCTAGCAGTCCTCTCAGGGGGGAGGCGGCCCAGTACTTC.

The chain uses TRBV28 and TRBJ2-3; D is ambiguous. The germline V and J ends were trimmed by 0 bases and 2 bases, with 9 bases remaining between them. This CDR3 is 15 amino acids long. Germline loops: CDR1 MDHEN, CDR2 SYDVKM. This chain's CDR3 is CASSLWGSNTDTQYF. The CDR3 nucleotides read TGTGCCAGCAGTTTATGGGGTAGCAACACAGATACGCAGTATTTT.

The V call is TRBV27, the J call TRBJ2-6, with D tentatively TRBD2 (6 bases). The V end lost 5 bases, the J end lost 4 bases, and 12 bases lay between the germline ends. The CDR3 length is 15 residues. The germline V gene encodes CDR1 MNHEY and CDR2 SMNVEV (reference sequence). This chain's CDR3 is CASSNERGGANVLTF. The CDR3 nucleotides are TGTGCCAGCAGTAACGAACGGGGGGGGGCCAACGTCCTGACTTTC.

This chain links TRBV7-3 with TRBJ2-5; possibly TRBD1 for D (6 bases). Per germline, CDR1 SGHTA and CDR2 FQGTGA. The CDR3 contains 14 residues. V lost 5 bases, J lost 5 bases, and 15 bases lay in between. The CDR3 nucleotides are TGTGCCAGCAGCCCCCGTGGACAGTTTGAGACCCAGTACTTC. Its protein product is CASSPRGQFETQYF.

The chain uses TRBV7-7 and TRBJ2-2; D unresolved. The CDR3 is 16 amino acids. Germline V CDR1 and CDR2: SSHAT, FNYEAQ (reference sequence). The V end lost 5 bases, the J end lost 0 bases, and 13 bases lay between the germline ends. Here the CDR3 reads CASSASVSANTGELFF. The CDR3 coding sequence is TGTGCCAGCAGCGCCTCGGTGTCCGCGAACACCGGGGAGCTGTTTTTT.

This rearrangement joins TRBV5-1 to TRBJ2-2, with D possibly TRBD2 on 6 matching bases. The V end was cut by 0 bases, the J end by 1 base, with 7 bases between. CDR1 SGHRS and CDR2 YFSETQ come from the germline V gene. The CDR3 is 15 amino acids. The CDR3 region has the DNA TGCGCCAGCAGCTTGGCCGGGAGGAACACCGGGGAGCTGTTTTTT. It yields the protein CASSLAGRNTGELFF.

The J gene is TRBJ2-7, the V gene TRBV27, with TRBD2 matching 8 bases. Germline V lookup: CDR1 MNHEY, CDR2 SMNVEV (reference sequence). V shed 2 bases, J shed 0 bases, and the junction held 6 bases outside the gene matches. This CDR3 contains 16 residues. CDR3 in DNA: TGTGCCAGCAGTTTAGTTAGCGGGAAGAGCTCCTACGAGCAGTACTTC. This codes for CASSLVSGKSSYEQYF.

The table lists this clone with a few counts. The chain links TRBV28 to TRBJ1-2; D ambiguous. The CDR3 has 15 amino acids. V shed 3 bases and J shed 1 base, with 12 bases lying between them. From germline, CDR1 is MDHEN and CDR2 SYDVKM. For the CDR3, the DNA is TGTGCCAGCAGTTTGAGGAGCCTAAATAACTATGGCTACACCTTC. Protein: CASSLRSLNNYGYTF.

A note on this clone: Other DNA sequences within the sample encode an identical CDR3. The J gene is TRBJ1-1, the V gene TRBV28; a possible D gene is TRBD1 (6 bases). The ends were cut back, 2 bases at V and 1 base at J, with 11 bases in the middle. The germline CDR1 and CDR2 sequences are MDHEN and SYDVKM. The CDR3 totals 15 residues. The CDR3 loop reads CASSLRMTGNTEAFF. In nucleotides, the CDR3 is TGTGCCAGCAGTTTAAGGATGACAGGGAACACTGAAGCTTTCTTT.

The chain has TRBV5-1 and TRBJ2-2; 8 bases are a match to TRBD2. V lost 0 bases to trimming and J lost 5 bases; unmatched junction nucleotides: 3. The CDR3 spans 15 residues. The V gene's germline CDR1 is SGHRS and CDR2 YFSETQ. CDR3 sequence: CASSLAGGETGELFF. For the CDR3, the DNA is TGCGCCAGCAGCTTGGCCGGGGGGGAAACCGGGGAGCTGTTTTTT.

In its sample, this clone was seen a few times. The chain is built from TRBV29-1 and TRBJ2-7; D is undetermined. In germline, CDR1 is SQVTM, CDR2 ANQGSEA. This CDR3 contains 11 residues. Trimming removed 2 bases from V and 3 bases from J, with 5 bases in between. The CDR3 coding sequence is TGCAGCGTTGAAATCGGCTACGAGCAGTACTTC. This sequence encodes CSVEIGYEQYF.

The chain combines TRBV6-1 with TRBJ1-1, with 7 bases identical to TRBD1. Germline V gene data show CDR1 as MNHNS and CDR2 as SASEGT. Germline trimming cut 7 bases from V and 1 base from J; bases unmatched to any gene: 9. The CDR3 totals 15 residues. The CDR3, as DNA: TGTGCCAGCAACCCTGCTACAGGGGCGAACACTGAAGCTTTCTTT. Protein sequence: CASNPATGANTEAFF.

The chain uses TRBV6-5 and TRBJ2-7; weak D call: TRBD2 (5 bases). This CDR3 is 12 amino acids long. V was trimmed by 2 bases and J by 5 bases, leaving 7 bases between them. Germline V gives CDR1 MNHEY, CDR2 SVGAGI. The CDR3: CASSYEGHEQYF. The CDR3 nucleotides are TGTGCCAGCAGTTACGAGGGCCACGAGCAGTACTTC.

The chain has TRBV5-1 and TRBJ1-1, with 7 bases fitting TRBD1. With 2 bases clipped from V and 1 base from J, the junction kept 14 bases outside the gene matches. This CDR3 has 18 residues. Germline-derived CDR1 and CDR2 are SGHRS and YFSETQ. In DNA form, the CDR3 reads TGCGCCAGCAGCTTTCCGGAAACAGGGGTCTCCACGAACACTGAAGCTTTCTTT. This sequence encodes CASSFPETGVSTNTEAFF.

This chain joins TRBV7-9 and TRBJ1-3; no clear D. Germline CDR1 SEHNR, CDR2 FQNEAQ (reference sequence). Trimming left V 1 base short and J 0 bases short, with 7 bases between. The CDR3 runs to 15 residues. CDR3 DNA sequence: TGTGCCAGCAGCTTAGGTGGCAGCTCTGGAAACACCATATATTTT. Protein product: CASSLGGSSGNTIYF.

This chain connects TRBV5-1 to TRBJ1-1, with 7 bases fitting TRBD1. The germline CDR1 and CDR2 sequences are SGHRS and YFSETQ. The V and J ends lost 4 bases and 8 bases, in that order; junction bases with no gene match: 11. This CDR3 region has 14 residues. CDR3 residues: CASSPPVGTDEAFF. The CDR3 DNA follows: TGCGCCAGCAGCCCCCCCGTCGGGACAGACGAAGCTTTCTTT.

This rearrangement joins TRBV6-5 to TRBJ2-7, with 9 bases fitting TRBD1. The CDR3 is made up of 14 amino acids. With V trimmed by 6 bases and J by 3 bases, 6 bases remained unmatched. CDR1 is MNHEY, CDR2 SVGAGI, per germline. The CDR3 DNA reads TGTGCCAGCAGCCGGGACAGGGACAACTACGAGCAGTACTTC. This translates into CASSRDRDNYEQYF.

The chain has TRBV4-3 and TRBJ2-2, with 9 bases that match TRBD2. Trimming took 0 bases from V and 7 from J; bases not matched to a gene: 9. Looked up from germline, CDR1 is LGHNA and CDR2 is YSLEER. This CDR3 has 17 amino acids. In DNA, the CDR3 is TGCGCCAGCAGCCAAGATGGTGGCGGGAGGGCCATCGGGGAGCTGTTTTTT. Translated: CASSQDGGGRAIGELFF.

CDR3 sequence reads: CASSLEGDGGLAKNIQYF. As DNA, the CDR3 is TGTGCCAGCAGCTTAGAAGGCGACGGGGGGCTAGCCAAAAACATTCAGTACTTC. The chain employs TRBV13 and TRBJ2-4; tentatively, D is TRBD2 (7 bases). The CDR3 is 18 residues long. Trimming shortened V by 1 base and J by 0 bases, and 16 bases separated the two germline ends. CDR1 and CDR2 from the germline V gene are PRHDT and FYEKMQ (reference sequence). Looking up the rest from reference TRBV13 and TRBJ2-4 gives the full variable domain: AAGVIQSPRHLIKEKRETATLKCYPIPRHDTVYWYQQGPGQDPQFLISFYEKMQSDKGSIPDRFSAQQFSDYHSELNMSSLELGDSALYFCASSLEGDGGLAKNIQYFGAGTRLSVL.

Only a few counts were recorded for this clone. The chain recombines TRBV28 with TRBJ2-7, with D possibly being TRBD1 (6 bases). This CDR3 has 15 residues. Germline lookup yields CDR1 MDHEN and CDR2 SYDVKM. Trimming removed 2 bases from V and 0 bases from J, with 11 bases in between. The CDR3 here is CASSLDRTSSYEQYF. The CDR3 DNA follows: TGTGCCAGCAGTTTAGACAGGACGAGCTCCTACGAGCAGTACTTC.

V and J are TRBV18 and TRBJ1-5, with D tentatively TRBD1 (6 bases). Per the germline V gene, CDR1 is KGHSH and CDR2 is LQKENI. Trimming shortened V by 4 bases and J by 4 bases, and 17 bases separated the two germline ends. The CDR3 covers 16 residues. CDR3 nucleotide sequence: TGTGCCAGCTCACGGGTCGGGACACCGGGAAATCAGCCCCAGCATTTT. Its translation is CASSRVGTPGNQPQHF.

This clone was observed a handful of times. This chain links TRBV6-5 with TRBJ1-3; TRBD1 agrees at 8 bases. The trim removed 4 bases at V and 5 bases at J, leaving 7 bases unmatched. The CDR3 length is 15 residues. Germline V gives CDR1 MNHEY, CDR2 SVGAGI. This CDR3 reads CASSSEGTGRNTIYF. The CDR3 DNA reads as TGTGCCAGCAGTTCCGAAGGGACAGGAAGAAACACCATATATTTT.

This rearrangement joins TRBV4-2 to TRBJ1-2; 7 positions match TRBD1. The CDR3 runs 15 residues. V was pared by 1 base and J by 2 bases, with 4 bases of the junction left unmatched. Germline V CDR1 and CDR2: LGHNA, YNFKEQ. The CDR3 nucleotides read TGTGCCAGCAGCCAAGGCCCAGGGGGAAACTATGGCTACACCTTC. This gives the protein CASSQGPGGNYGYTF.

The chain joins TRBV4-2 to TRBJ1-5, with D maybe TRBD1 (5 bases). V lost 6 bases and J lost 0, with 12 bases in between. This CDR3 is built from 15 residues. CDR1 LGHNA and CDR2 YNFKEQ come from the germline V gene. CDR3 coding DNA: TGTGCCAGCAGAGACAGCTTCTATAGCAATCAGCCCCAGCATTTT. Its protein product is CASRDSFYSNQPQHF.

This clone turned up a few times. This sequence joins TRBV7-9 and TRBJ1-4; 9 bases match TRBD1. V was clipped by 8 bases and J by 8 bases; unmatched bases: 9. The CDR3 totals 14 residues. Germline V gene sequence: CDR1 SEHNR, CDR2 FQNEAQ (reference sequence). Here the CDR3 reads CASVPGQGNEKLFF. CDR3 bases: TGTGCCAGCGTCCCGGGACAGGGTAACGAAAAACTGTTTTTT.